Listed here is a single TCR beta chain. These data belong to a study of blood T cell repertoires in COVID-19. About the study: Material from acute and convalescent COVID-19 was sourced from the United States, Italy and Spain. Sources were T cells, B-cell-depleted T cells, or PBMCs; the material itself was cDNA or gDNA.

This CDR3 region has 14 residues. The V gene end was trimmed by 8 bases and the J gene end by 3 bases; junction bases not matched to a gene: 9. Per the germline V gene, CDR1 is LNHDA and CDR2 is SQIVND (reference sequence). Study processing details: Counts of nucleated cells, estimated from reference gene primer amplification, were obtained. Produced via immunoSEQ multiplex PCR; TCRdb's table is partial and in-frame only. The V and J calls and the clone size are those of that table, but D and trimming were determined from the DNA. This sample has around 250,000 clones, with about four fifths found just once.

The chain uses TRBV19 and TRBJ2-7, with TRBD1 identical over 8 bases. The sequenced sample consisted of peripheral blood. The receptor's source is a man aged 30 to 39 who had recovered from COVID-19. CDR3 loop: CASRRDRSDYEQYF. The CDR3 nucleotides are TGTGCCAGTCGCCGGGACAGGTCCGACTACGAGCAGTACTTC.